Presented here are 4 T cell receptor beta chains from one specimen sequenced in a study of regulatory T cells in long-lasting Graves disease. Time point noted: newly diagnosed GD, antithyroid drugs for less than 3 months. PBMCs were the source of the RNA used for TCR sequencing. Arm-PCR with iRepertoire HTBI primers amplified the CDR3 regions for these TCR beta libraries. TCRdb processed the multiplex PCR reads anew with MiXCR; each CDR3 protein has one entry. This sample has roughly 350,000 distinct CDR3 sequences, with around 16% found just once. This sample also appeared in a second study, on T cells in Graves' hyperthyroidism and ophthalmopathy.

The sample consisted of peripheral blood mononuclear cells (PBMCs), taken at new diagnosis, from a patient treated with antithyroid drugs. The receptors originated from a woman aged 18-35 years with Graves disease.

The rearrangement joins TRBV6-9 to TRBJ1-6, with 9 positions matching TRBD1. The CDR3 is 16 amino acids. J was trimmed by 7 bases and V by 2 bases; bases with no gene match: 6. Germline assignment: CDR1 MNHGY and CDR2 SVAAGI. CDR3 sequence (DNA): TGTGCCAGCAGTTATACAGGGGGCATGAGGAATTCACCCCTCCACTTT. Residues: CASSYTGGMRNSPLHF.

The chain joins TRBV14 to TRBJ2-5; possible D gene TRBD2, 5 bases. V was cut by 0 bases and J by 5 bases, with 10 bases left in between. The germline V gene has CDR1 SGHDN and CDR2 FVKESK. The CDR3 is made up of 14 amino acids. CDR3 in DNA: TGTGCCAGCAGCCAAGAAAGCGGTTGGGAGACCCAGTACTTC. As protein: CASSQESGWETQYF.

With respect to this clonotype: A much larger clonotype is one base distant, so this may be a read error. The chain couples TRBV11-2 to TRBJ2-7; possibly TRBD2 for D (7 bases). The CDR3 runs 15 residues. The germline V gene has CDR1 SGHAT and CDR2 FQNNGV. The CDR3 reads CASSLGGGSGNERYF. Written as DNA, the CDR3 is TGTGCCAGCAGCTTAGGGGGGGGCTCTGGGAACGAGCGGTACTTC.

The table lists this clonotype with a few counts. J is TRBJ1-6 and V is TRBV20-1; D possibly corresponds to TRBD1 (5 bases). Germline V gene sequence: CDR1 DFQATT, CDR2 SNEGSKA (reference sequence). Trimming cost V 1 base and J 7 bases, with 11 bases left between them. There are 14 residues in the CDR3. The CDR3 DNA sequence: TGCAGTGCTAGAGGGAGCGGGGGGAATTCACCCCTCCACTTT. Translation: CSARGSGGNSPLHF.